The 14 T cell receptor beta chains given below trace back to one sample, sequenced in a study of shared clonotypes between healthy human individuals. CD8 cells regarded as naive lacked CD45RO, were positively chosen for CCR7, and omitted terminally differentiated effector memory CD45RA+ cells. This table comes from immunoSEQ multiplex PCR, and its TCRdb copy is limited to in-frame clones, with some not included. The sample has about 2.1 million clones, approximately 92% seen once. Sequenced sample: naive CD8+ T cells from PBMCs. These receptors were obtained from a man aged 18 to 30 in good health. Some clones in this sample may be carry-over from other donors' samples.

V gene TRBV7-9 combines with J gene TRBJ2-5; D gene uncertain. Germline lookup yields CDR1 SEHNR and CDR2 FQNEAQ (reference sequence). The CDR3 has 13 residues. V was trimmed by 3 bases and J by 3 bases, leaving 8 bases between them. Written as DNA, the CDR3 is TGTGCCAGCAGCTTCGGCAGCGAAGAGACCCAGTACTTC. This codes for CASSFGSEETQYF.

V usage is TRBV23-1 and J usage is TRBJ2-7; D uncertain. TRBV23-1 is given ORF status, its function remaining uncertain. Trimming cost V 4 bases and J 4 bases, with 11 bases left between them. This CDR3 region has 13 residues. CDR3: CASSLTIGYEQYF. The CDR3 DNA is TGCGCCAGCAGTCTGACCATCGGTTACGAGCAGTACTTC.

The J gene is TRBJ2-3, the V gene TRBV28; TRBD1 matches 8 bases. This CDR3 spans 14 amino acids. CDR1 is MDHEN and CDR2 is SYDVKM in the germline V gene. The V gene end was trimmed by 8 bases and the J gene end by 2 bases; junction bases not matched to a gene: 6. The CDR3 here is CASDRTGSTDTQYF. The CDR3 region has the DNA TGTGCCAGCGATCGGACAGGGTCCACAGATACGCAGTATTTT.

This clone was seen only once. This chain connects TRBV21-1 to TRBJ1-5; the table's D call, TRBD1, has no DNA check behind it. TRBV21-1 is listed as a pseudogene. CDR3 length: 18 amino acids. This chain's CDR3 is CASSKRAGKSCRDQPQHF. The CDR3 DNA is TGTGCCAGCAGCAAACGGGCAGGGAAGTCTTGTCGGGATCAGCCCCAGCATTTT.

This clone was counted a single time. The same CDR3 arises from other DNA sequences in this sample as well. The chain has TRBV4-1 and TRBJ1-5; D gene ambiguous. The V end was cut by 1 base, the J end by 0 bases, with 4 bases between. The CDR3 loop spans 14 amino acids. CDR1 and CDR2 (germline): MGHRA, YSYEKL. Written as DNA, the CDR3 is TGCGCCAGCAGCCAAGCGGGTAGCAATCAGCCCCAGCATTTT. Encoded protein: CASSQAGSNQPQHF.

The chain couples TRBV28 to TRBJ1-4; D is uncertain. In germline, CDR1 is MDHEN, CDR2 SYDVKM. Trimming took 6 bases from V and 8 from J, leaving 10 bases between them. This CDR3 has 12 residues. The CDR3 coding sequence is TGTGCCAGCAGCCGGGTCCGGGAAAAACTGTTTTTT. Translating it yields CASSRVREKLFF.

In this sample, this clone turned up once. The chain combines TRBV28 with TRBJ2-5, with D uncertain. The end of the DNA fits TRBJ2-7 better, so the J call may be wrong. Germline V gene data show CDR1 as MDHEN and CDR2 as SYDVKM. The CDR3 spans 14 residues. The CDR3 nucleotides are TGTGCCAGCAGTTCCCTCGACGGATACTACGAGCAGTACTTC. Its protein product is CASSSLDGYYEQYF.

The rearrangement uses TRBV27 and TRBJ2-5; the D gene could be TRBD1 or TRBD2 (5 bases each). The DNA end is more similar to TRBJ2-7, so the J call may be wrong. CDR3 length equals 13 residues. Germline V lookup: CDR1 MNHEY, CDR2 SMNVEV (reference sequence). CDR3 DNA: TGTGCCAGCAGCCCCGGGACCCTCTACGAGCAGTACTTC. Its protein is CASSPGTLYEQYF.

The chain uses TRBV30 and TRBJ2-6; D may be TRBD1 or TRBD2 (5 bases each). CDR1 is GTSNPN and CDR2 is SVGIG in the germline V gene (reference sequence). The CDR3 runs 17 residues. Trimming removed 1 base at V and 2 bases at J, with 15 bases between. The CDR3 here is CAWSAGWLGAGANVLTF. The CDR3 coding sequence is TGTGCCTGGAGTGCCGGATGGTTGGGGGCTGGGGCCAACGTCCTGACTTTC.

V gene TRBV7-9 combines with J gene TRBJ2-5; 14 bases are a match to TRBD2. This CDR3 is built from 17 residues. Trimming cost V 4 bases and J 3 bases; bases outside gene matches: 7. The germline gives CDR1 SEHNR, CDR2 FQNEAQ (reference sequence). CDR3 sequence (DNA): TGTGCCAGCAGCTGGGGACTAGCGGGAGAACGAAAAGAGACCCAGTACTTC. Its translation: CASSWGLAGERKETQYF. The variable domain in full, completed from reference TRBV7-9 and TRBJ2-5, reads DTGVSQNPRHKITKRGQNVTFRCDPISEHNRLYWYRQTLGQGPEFLTYFQNEAQLEKSRLLSDRFSAERPKGSFSTLEIQRTEQGDSAMYLCASSWGLAGERKETQYFGPGTRLLVL.

This clone was observed once. The V gene is TRBV10-2, the J gene TRBJ1-4; TRBD1 agrees at 10 bases. The CDR3 is 18 residues long. The germline V gene encodes CDR1 WSHSY and CDR2 SAAADI. After removal of 6 bases from V and 10 bases from J, the junction contained 20 bases not matched to a gene. The CDR3 spells CASRARQGARDPSRKLFF. CDR3 DNA: TGCGCCAGCAGGGCACGACAGGGGGCGCGGGACCCTTCTCGAAAACTGTTTTTT.

The chain joins TRBV29-1 to TRBJ1-1, with 9 bases that match TRBD1. The CDR3 is 16 amino acids. Germline loops: CDR1 SQVTM, CDR2 ANQGSEA. After removal of 1 base from V and 1 base from J, the junction contained 7 bases not matched to a gene. The CDR3 region is CSVEGGQGEWNTEAFF. CDR3 DNA: TGCAGCGTTGAAGGGGGACAGGGAGAATGGAACACTGAAGCTTTCTTT.

The genes are TRBV19 and TRBJ1-4; 10 bases line up with TRBD1. This CDR3 comprises 13 residues. The V gene end was trimmed by 9 bases and the J gene end by 8 bases; junction bases not matched to a gene: 6. The germline gives CDR1 LNHDA, CDR2 SQIVND (reference sequence). The CDR3 nucleotides are TGTGCCAGCGGGGACAGGGGTGGAGAAAAACTGTTTTTT. Translating it yields CASGDRGGEKLFF. Supplemented by reference TRBV19 and TRBJ1-4, the full variable domain reads DGGITQSPKYLFRKEGQNVTLSCEQNLNHDAMYWYRQDPGQGLRLIYYSQIVNDFQKGDIAEGYSVSREKKESFPLTVTSAQKNPTAFYLCASGDRGGEKLFFGSGTQLSVL.

The chain uses TRBV28 and TRBJ2-1; no firm D call. This CDR3 region has 12 residues. Between the trimmed V and J ends, which lost 6 bases and 9 bases, there was a span of 12 bases. The germline CDR1 and CDR2 sequences are MDHEN and SYDVKM. CDR3 bases: TGTGCCAGCAGGATCATGACAAGTGAGCAGTTCTTC. Protein: CASRIMTSEQFF.